This T cell receptor (beta chain) is drawn from a study of blood T cell repertoires in COVID-19. As for the study in general: The United States, Italy and Spain provided the acute and convalescent COVID-19 samples. Sources were T cells, B-cell-depleted T cells, or PBMCs; the material itself was cDNA or gDNA.

Authors' analysis steps: For nucleated cells, counts were estimated from reference gene primer amplification. TCRdb's copy holds only in-frame clones and misses some; the assay was immunoSEQ multiplex PCR. The V and J calls and clone size were taken over from that table, and D and trimming were inferred from the DNA. The sample lists approximately 210,000 clones, 82% occurring once. The V and J ends lost 6 bases and 2 bases, in that order; junction bases with no gene match: 5. CDR1 ENHRY and CDR2 SYGVKD come from the germline V gene. This CDR3 region has 14 residues. The table lists this clone with a count of one.

Source material: peripheral blood. This TCR derives from a woman in her forties with acute or convalescent COVID-19. The chain employs TRBV10-3 and TRBJ2-7, with TRBD2 matching 9 bases. CDR3 in amino acids: CAIRAGTSPYEQYF. CDR3 DNA sequence: TGTGCCATCAGGGCCGGGACTAGCCCCTACGAGCAGTACTTC.